This TCR beta chain comes out of a study of tumor and adjacent non-tumor tissue in lung cancer. RNA was extracted from bulk tissue without any cell sorting. More than 3 cm separated this lung sample from the edge of the tumor. Germline CDR1 reads SGHTS; CDR2 reads YDEGEE. CDR3 length: 14 residues. The library came from three nested PCR rounds adapted from ARM-PCR protocols. Each CDR3 protein is one row after TCRdb ran MiXCR on the multiplex PCR reads. The table has approximately 110,000 distinct CDR3 sequences, 60% to 65% seen once. A word on this clonotype: The junction departs from germline at one end; a sequencing error may be responsible.

This sequence originates from a man aged 55-75 years with non-small cell lung cancer. Sequenced material: distant non-tumor lung tissue. The chain has TRBV5-8 and TRBJ1-4, with D maybe TRBD1 (5 bases). CDR3 region: CASSLRGSNENLFF. In DNA, the CDR3 is TGTGCCAGCAGCTTACGGGGGTCTAATGAAAACCTGTTTTTT.